This entry lists 5 T cell receptor beta chains sequenced from one sample in a study of cytomegalovirus exposure and HLA in healthy donors (dated by TCRdb to 2016 to 2017). Library preparation used the immunoSEQ multiplex PCR assay. For the multiplex PCR, a mixture combining 60 forward primers for TCR Vbeta segments and 13 reverse primers for TCR Jbeta segments was used. Imported from immuneACCESS, the table was reduced by TCRdb to in-frame sequences with V and J called. These copies leave out some clones; in studies compared against another copy, an unresolved V gene accounts for under half, and the cause of the remainder is not known. Across this sample there are around 100,000 clones, with roughly four fifths seen only once. Of the sample, approximately 5.4% is held by the ten largest clones. Sequencing was done on a sample of PBMCs. The receptors stem from a man aged 40-49 years in good health and CMV-seropositive.

The chain couples TRBV15 to TRBJ2-1; 8 positions agree with TRBD1. CDR1 is LNHNV, CDR2 YYDKDF, per germline (reference sequence). The CDR3 consists of 13 residues. Unmatched junction bases numbered 7, after V lost 0 bases and J lost 15 bases. The CDR3 region is CATSRDHTGGRFF. The CDR3 region has the DNA TGTGCCACCAGCAGAGACCATACAGGGGGTCGGTTCTTC.

The rearrangement uses TRBV28 and TRBJ1-2; D perhaps matches TRBD1 (5 bases). Per germline, CDR1 MDHEN and CDR2 SYDVKM. Trimming removed 4 bases from V and 6 bases from J, with 12 bases in between. The CDR3 extends over 13 amino acids. The CDR3 sequence is CASSSPSRDGYTF. The CDR3 DNA is TGTGCCAGCAGTTCCCCCAGCAGGGATGGCTACACCTTC.

The rearrangement links TRBV7-8 to TRBJ1-2, with a tentative D call TRBD1 (6 bases). Germline CDR1 SGHVS, CDR2 FQNEAQ. This CDR3 has 15 amino acids. V lost 5 bases and J lost 1, with 14 bases in between. CDR3 in amino acids: CASSANRVLNYGYTF. CDR3 DNA: TGTGCCAGCAGCGCTAACAGGGTCCTTAACTATGGCTACACCTTC.

The chain is built from TRBV6-1 and TRBJ2-3, with a possible D match to TRBD1 (5 bases). Germline V gene data show CDR1 as MNHNS and CDR2 as SASEGT. This CDR3 is 14 amino acids long. The V end was cut by 8 bases, the J end by 0 bases, with 12 bases between. CDR3 in amino acids: CASQDTLSTDTQYF. In DNA form, the CDR3 reads TGTGCCAGCCAGGACACTCTAAGCACAGATACGCAGTATTTT.

The V gene is TRBV29-1, the J gene TRBJ2-1; TRBD2 aligns across 15 bases. CDR1 and CDR2 (germline): SQVTM, ANQGSEA. V dropped 2 bases and J dropped 6; count of bases not matched to a gene: 11. The CDR3 has 18 amino acids. The CDR3 region is CSVEFGLAGGTTFNEQFF. The CDR3 region has the DNA TGCAGCGTTGAATTCGGACTAGCGGGAGGGACGACCTTCAATGAGCAGTTCTTC.